This TCR beta chain is drawn from a study of cytomegalovirus exposure and HLA in healthy donors (dated 2017 in TCRdb). Turning to the overall study: According to an earlier analysis of 587 of the donors, some 180 million T cells yielded some 110 million unique TCR beta sequences and about 280 Gb of sequence data. The study combined high-throughput TCR immunosequencing, statistical association of individual TCRs with disease status, and machine learning to predict cytomegalovirus infection status. All discovery cohort repertoires had been generated on a single sequencing platform. Donor age, sex, ethnicity and CMV serostatus were compiled together with the repertoire data. HLA typing covered class I and class II loci at four-digit resolution. The number of typed donors differed by locus: roughly 629-640 for A, B, C, DRB1 and DQB1; 500 to 550 for DQA1; approximately 610 for DPA1; and around 470 for DPB1. An early release covering more than 500 HLA-typed donors comprised about 300 gigabases of sequencing data and around 86 million unique TCR sequences. To study patterns of TCR occurrence, a later analysis re-analyzed previously published TCR beta repertoires from 500 to 850 donors and added high-resolution HLA genotyping. The genetic ancestry cluster associated with self-reported Caucasian donors included roughly four fifths of the roughly 390 genotyped donors. Among some 400 genotyped donors of the cohort, an average of approximately 230,000 unique TCR beta nucleotide sequences were sequenced per donor, roughly 18% of them non-productive. A separate validation cohort of more than 100 different subjects was used in addition to the 666-subject first cohort. The aim of the study was to test whether cataloging public T cell receptors could identify signatures of past pathogen exposure. Rather than using new phenotypic data, the later analysis identified candidate immune exposures from TCR beta sequences and from how often those sequences occurred across donors. In a later genetic analysis, genome-wide SNP genotypes for 398 of the 666 donors were used, and that subset was treated as a discovery cohort. In an earlier analysis of around 540 of the donors, high-throughput TCR beta sequencing was used to judge whether each TCR beta V gene segment behaved as functional or pseudogenic. Roughly 5 DR-DQ haplotypes were handled as single units for association and clustering, since linkage in the cohort was strong. The T cell repertoires of 666 subjects were profiled by immunosequencing and related to cytomegalovirus serostatus. Beyond this particular receptor, the publication reports: Several of the top co-occurrence clusters appeared to be linked to parvovirus B19, influenza, CMV and Epstein-Barr virus, according to a later analysis. A later analysis found that HLA-associated TCR beta chains were more clonally expanded and had lower generation probabilities than equally common non-associated chains. A later genetic analysis reported fewer N-insertions in productive TCRs among donors in an Asian-associated ancestry cluster than the roughly 690-donor mean. Because counts were too low, 15 to 20 rarely observed V segments, including chromosome 9 orphons, were left out of the earlier analysis of 587 of the donors. Cytomegalovirus status was reported to be diagnosed by the classifier with high specificity and sensitivity in both the original and validation cohorts. Most TCR sequences were observed very rarely across donors, whereas some public TCRs were present in many individuals. A further reported finding was that TCR beta sequences accurately predicted the HLA-A and HLA-B alleles for most subjects in the first cohort. A total of around 150 TCR beta chains were listed by the study as associated with cytomegalovirus. Sequencing depth was assumed to be roughly uniform across donors in the presence/absence analyses, though that assumption may not hold. According to a later analysis, most CMV-associated TCR beta chains appeared to be HLA-restricted, and the HLA associations seemed to be driven largely by CMV exposure. A later analysis associated 15,000 or so TCR beta sequences with specific HLA alleles at a false discovery rate of 0.05. In an earlier analysis of some 500 of the donors, most TCR beta V segments were observed in productive rearrangements about 90% or about 30% of the time, broadly matching IMGT annotations. Linkage disequilibrium might explain the correlated functional status among segregating V segments, but an unknown experimental factor could not be excluded. Some IMGT-functional V segments, including TRBV6-2 and TRBV6-3, could not be distinguished by the 87-base-pair reads and were therefore excluded. The sequencing pipeline was judged likely to have produced a cluster of highly shared sequence variants as a technical artifact. According to the authors, the approach could potentially be generalized to other disease states and immunological phenotypes. A later analysis found that TCR association rates varied across HLA loci, with DRB1 alleles showing the most associated TCRs and HLA-C alleles the fewest. A later genetic analysis associated a missense DCLRE1C variant with V-gene and J-gene trimming of TCR beta chains, and an independent cohort replicated the association. Strong co-occurrence of HLA alleles, especially DR and DQ, made assigning TCR associations to individual alleles difficult. Immune exposure information for the cohort was limited to CMV serostatus. Because HLA typing was unavailable for some donors at each locus, only the typed subset was used in association tests. Only TCR beta chains were sequenced in this cohort, and the absence of alpha or paired-chain data limited detectable features. In vitro tests confirmed that a few of the cytomegalovirus-associated TCR beta chains recognize cytomegalovirus antigens.

The cohort consisted of fewer than 700 healthy bone marrow donors. At the time of sampling, every cohort member was nominally healthy, though immune exposures that went unrecorded were likely present. The donor tested CMV seropositive, placing the donor among the 250 to 350 seropositive members of the cohort. A peripheral blood sample was provided by each donor, and peripheral blood mononuclear cells were used for TCR beta sequencing. Genomic DNA was extracted from the blood cell samples with the Qiagen DNeasy Blood Extraction Kit. A distance of 13 bases separates the germline ends of V and J, which lose 1 base and 3 bases respectively. Including the terminal cysteine and phenylalanine, the CDR3 comprises 16 residues. Only the CDR3 DNA is retained, 48 bases long and in frame from the first base. The germline V gene sets CDR1 to SGHNT and CDR2 to YENEEA. With regard to this clone: Its target antigen remains unknown. The record has no base qualities; no much larger clone is one base away.

Library construction relied on the immunoSEQ multiplex PCR assay. A mixture of 60 forward primers for TCR Vbeta segments and 13 reverse primers for TCR Jbeta segments was used in the multiplex PCR. The CDR3 region of rearranged TCR beta genes was amplified from genomic DNA with a multiplex PCR assay. Amplified TCR beta libraries were sequenced as 87-base-pair reads on the Illumina HiSeq System. Per the authors' processing: A later analysis counted tens of millions of unique TCR beta chains across the 550 to 750 repertoires, and some 12 million of these chains were shared by at least two donors. Raw reads were error-corrected and collapsed into unique sequences with a nearest-neighbor algorithm that merged closely related sequences to remove PCR and sequencing errors. Alignment of CDR3 sequences to IMGT reference sequences was used to assign V, D and J gene segments. Each retained sequence needed at least a six-nucleotide match to both a V gene segment and a J gene segment. A rearrangement was called productive if the CDR3 had no stop codons and remained in frame with V and J, and every other rearrangement was called non-productive. CDR3 was defined according to IMGT convention as the region running from the second conserved V-encoded cysteine to the conserved J-encoded phenylalanine. Sequences without an unambiguous match to a single V gene segment were excluded from the earlier analysis of almost 600 of the donors. In an earlier analysis of several hundred of the donors, V segments were called functional above 56.7% productive rearrangements and were called segregating when the between-donor standard deviation exceeded 5%. A statistical classification framework was built to diagnose cytomegalovirus status from the catalog of TCR beta chain sequences. V and J gene assignment, in a later analysis, came from comparing TCR nucleotide sequences with IMGT/GENE-DB human TR gene sequences. Using the TCRdist pipeline, a later analysis assigned CDR3 sequences along with most-parsimonious VDJ recombination scenarios. In a later analysis, each TCR beta chain was defined by its CDR3 amino acid sequence together with its V-gene family, and reads without a unique V-gene family were excluded. In a later analysis, a few hundred highly shared, low-generation-probability nucleotide sequences were removed to address suspected cross-contamination and a sequencing artifact. A later analysis calculated a clonal expansion index for each public chain from normalized within-repertoire ranks of inferred template counts. In a later analysis, generation probabilities were computed using a VDJ recombination model fitted to out-of-frame rearrangements, and the results were checked against IGoR. In a later analysis, hypergeometric tests were used to score TCR-TCR, TCR-HLA and TCR-CMV co-occurrence, with a repertoire-size bias correction applied to TCR pairs. To estimate false discovery rates, a later analysis permuted the HLA or CMV assignments 20 times. In a later analysis, co-occurring TCRs were grouped using DBSCAN, and TCRdist sequence similarity was added for clustering within HLA-allele-positive subsets. Repertoires with fewer than 30,000 or more than 120,000 public chains, plus five repertoires with anomalous nucleotide sharing, were excluded from co-occurrence clustering. The source is immuneACCESS, and TCRdb retained only in-frame sequences with V and J called. Part of the clones is not carried over; for the studies checked, unresolved V genes explain less than half of this, and the remainder is unexplained. V and J calls and clone size come straight from that table; D and trimming were deduced from the DNA. For this sample the table gives tens of thousands of clones, of which around three fifths were detected only once. The biggest ten clones account for over 12% of the sample.

This clonotype originated in a woman between 40 and 50 years old in good health and CMV-seropositive. The source material was PBMCs. This sequence uses TRBV11-3 and TRBJ2-1; the D gene is possibly TRBD1, with 7 bases matching. The DNA sequence reads TGTGCCAGCAGCTTAGGTGCAGGGGGGAACTACAATGAGCAGTTCTTC. This is translated as CASSLGAGGNYNEQFF.